A selection of T cell receptor beta chains follows, all from one sample in a study of human T cells and chemical hapten exposure. TCRdb redid the calling of the 5' RACE reads with MiXCR, one entry per CDR3 protein. The sample yields around 140,000 distinct CDR3 sequences, around 4.1% seen once. All receptors derive from a female donor in good health. Each CDR3 is given with its conserved first and last residue. The order of the fields is CDR3 protein, CDR3 DNA, V gene, clone size, J gene, D gene. A D gene is named only where the DNA matches it firmly. Clone size is shown for a subset of rows, as once, few, many or a class of expanded clone.

CASSPQGGQGGSNEQFF,TGTGCCAGCAGCCCCCAAGGCGGACAGGGGGGTTCGAATGAGCAGTTCTTC,TRBV7-9,many,TRBJ2-1,TRBD1
CASSLFPSAYEQYF,TGTGCCAGCAGTTTATTTCCCTCGGCCTACGAGCAGTACTTC,TRBV27,many,TRBJ2-7,NA
CATKVRVCSNGYTF,TGTGCCACCAAAGTGAGAGTATGTTCGAATGGCTACACCTTC,TRBV21-1,many,TRBJ1-2,NA
CASSLSRSSYNEQFF,TGTGCCAGCAGCTTGTCCAGGAGCTCCTACAATGAGCAGTTCTTC,TRBV11-1,many,TRBJ2-1,NA
CASRPNDRRGWGTEAFF,TGTGCCAGCAGGCCTAACGATCGGAGGGGATGGGGAACTGAAGCTTTCTTT,TRBV6-1,few,TRBJ1-1,NA
CASSLITGTSGSNEQFF,TGCGCCAGCAGCTTAATAACCGGGACTAGCGGGAGTAATGAGCAGTTCTTC,TRBV5-1,many,TRBJ2-1,TRBD2
CASSLTWAGANVLTF,TGTGCCAGCAGTTTGACCTGGGCCGGGGCCAACGTCCTGACTTTC,TRBV27,few,TRBJ2-6,NA
CASSLTGVTTEAFF,TGTGCCAGCAGCTTAACAGGGGTGACCACTGAAGCTTTCTTT,TRBV7-9,many,TRBJ1-1,TRBD1
CASRPFPGNTIYF,TGTGCCAGCAGGCCCTTCCCTGGAAACACCATATATTTT,TRBV7-6,NA,TRBJ1-3,NA
CASSLVAGITDTQYF,TGTGCCAGCAGCTTAGTAGCGGGGATCACAGATACGCAGTATTTT,TRBV7-2,many,TRBJ2-3,TRBD2
CASSPGTGGNTGELFF,TGTGCCAGCAGCCCGGGGACAGGGGGCAACACCGGGGAGCTGTTTTTT,TRBV5-6,many,TRBJ2-2,TRBD1
CASSLPGEDTQYF,TGCGCCAGCAGCCTGCCAGGGGAAGATACGCAGTATTTT,TRBV5-1,many,TRBJ2-3,NA
CASSEIGEADEQFF,TGTGCCAGCAGTGAGATAGGAGAGGCGGATGAGCAGTTCTTC,TRBV2,many,TRBJ2-1,NA
CSASGPDGTNEQFF,TGCAGTGCTAGCGGCCCGGATGGGACTAATGAGCAGTTCTTC,TRBV20-1,many,TRBJ2-1,NA
CASSLRQEGGNTIYF,TGCGCCAGCAGCCTTAGACAAGAAGGGGGAAACACCATATATTTT,TRBV4-3,few,TRBJ1-3,NA
CASHREDYEQYF,TGCGCCAGCCACCGGGAAGACTACGAGCAGTACTTC,TRBV5-1,many,TRBJ2-7,NA
CASSPRGGPVETQYF,TGTGCCAGCAGCCCTAGGGGGGGGCCGGTCGAGACCCAGTACTTC,TRBV11-2,many,TRBJ2-5,NA
CASSPDRRTSYEQYF,TGTGCCAGCAGTCCGGACAGGAGAACATCCTACGAGCAGTACTTC,TRBV2,many,TRBJ2-7,TRBD1
CASSPQILSYNSPLHF,TGTGCCAGCAGCCCCCAGATACTCTCCTATAATTCACCCCTCCACTTT,TRBV9,many,TRBJ1-6,NA
CASSLERTGGWRDTEAFF,TGTGCCAGCTCACTAGAAAGGACAGGGGGCTGGAGGGACACTGAAGCTTTCTTT,TRBV18,NA,TRBJ1-1,TRBD1
CASSPQWRNTEAFF,TGTGCCAGCAGCCCACAGTGGAGGAACACTGAAGCTTTCTTT,TRBV6-2/TRBV6-3,NA,TRBJ1-1,NA
CASSSGGDDAEAFF,TGTGCCAGCAGTTCCGGAGGGGATGACGCTGAAGCTTTCTTT,TRBV27,many,TRBJ1-1,NA
CASSPTSGGTDTQYF,TGTGCCAGCAGCCCAACTAGCGGGGGCACAGATACGCAGTATTTT,TRBV11-2,many,TRBJ2-3,TRBD2
CASSQGTGVYNEQFF,TGTGCCAGCAGCCAGGGGACAGGGGTCTACAATGAGCAGTTCTTC,TRBV3-1,many,TRBJ2-1,TRBD1
CASSLGAPGNSPLHF,TGTGCCAGCAGCCTAGGAGCCCCAGGGAATTCACCCCTCCACTTT,TRBV12-3/TRBV12-4,many,TRBJ1-6,NA
CSARGPGQGVWGNQPQHF,TGCAGTGCTAGAGGCCCGGGCCAGGGGGTTTGGGGCAATCAGCCCCAGCATTTT,TRBV20-1,many,TRBJ1-5,TRBD1
CAIKGTANTGELFF,TGTGCCATCAAAGGGACAGCGAACACCGGGGAGCTGTTTTTT,TRBV10-3,many,TRBJ2-2,TRBD1
CASRILAGFTDTQYF,TGTGCCAGCAGGATACTAGCGGGGTTCACAGATACGCAGTATTTT,TRBV6-6,few,TRBJ2-3,TRBD2
CASSLLVGRDTQYF,TGTGCCAGCAGCTTACTAGTCGGAAGAGATACGCAGTATTTT,TRBV2,many,TRBJ2-3,NA
CASSLTDTAEAFF,TGTGCCAGCAGTTTAACGGATACGGCTGAAGCTTTCTTT,TRBV12-3/TRBV12-4,few,TRBJ1-1,NA
CASSLVGGVNTEAFF,TGTGCCAGCAGCTTAGTTGGAGGTGTGAACACTGAAGCTTTCTTT,TRBV7-2,many,TRBJ1-1,NA
CASSPSGGPRNEQFF,TGTGCCAGCAGTCCAAGCGGGGGCCCTAGGAATGAGCAGTTCTTC,TRBV12-3/TRBV12-4,many,TRBJ2-1,TRBD2
CASSLSGVGGELFF,TGTGCCAGCAGCCTCTCTGGGGTTGGCGGGGAGCTGTTTTTT,TRBV2,NA,TRBJ2-2,NA
CATSRRQGVRGNTEAFF,TGTGCCACCAGCAGACGACAGGGGGTAAGGGGTAATACTGAAGCTTTCTTT,TRBV15,NA,TRBJ1-1,TRBD1
CAWGTGRTEAFF,TGTGCCTGGGGGACAGGGAGAACTGAAGCTTTCTTT,TRBV30,many,TRBJ1-1,TRBD1